This T cell receptor beta chain was captured by sequencing in a study of PD-1 blockade in classical Hodgkin lymphoma. Whole-study findings and limits: Significant TCR diversity gains by C4D1 occurred in CD4+ but not CD8+ cells. Newly diagnosed patients had diversity similar to the baseline diversity of complete responders. In newly diagnosed patients, baseline TCR diversity was reportedly below that of healthy donors.

For this clone: Its antigen is currently unknown.

With no exception, relapse followed autologous stem cell transplantation in all patients, and brentuximab vedotin exposure varied. Patients had relapsed/refractory classical Hodgkin lymphoma with complete response, partial response or progressive disease as best response. The assay was immunoSEQ multiplex PCR, and TCRdb's table has in-frame clones only and misses some. Of about 30,000 clones in the sample, about two thirds were seen once. With V trimmed by 3 bases and J by 2 bases, 14 bases remained unmatched. Per germline, CDR1 SQVTM and CDR2 ANQGSEA. The CDR3 has 17 amino acids. This chain joins TRBV29-1 and TRBJ2-5, with 8 bases matching TRBD1. The clonotype comes from a human donor with classical Hodgkin lymphoma. The sequenced sample was peripheral blood mononuclear cells (PBMCs), obtained before the second cycle of nivolumab. CDR3 amino acids: CSVEFPLDRVGQETQYF. DNA of the CDR3: TGCAGCGTTGAGTTTCCTTTGGACAGGGTGGGACAAGAGACCCAGTACTTC.